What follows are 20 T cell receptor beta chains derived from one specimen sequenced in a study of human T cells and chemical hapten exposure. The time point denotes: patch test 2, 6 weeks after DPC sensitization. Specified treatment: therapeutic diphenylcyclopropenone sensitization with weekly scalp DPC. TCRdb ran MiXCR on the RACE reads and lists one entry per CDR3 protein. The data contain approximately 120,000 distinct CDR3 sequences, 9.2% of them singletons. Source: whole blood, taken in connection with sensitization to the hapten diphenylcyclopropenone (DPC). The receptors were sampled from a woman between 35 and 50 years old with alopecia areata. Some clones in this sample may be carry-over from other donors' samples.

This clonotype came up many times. The DNA for the CDR3 is TGTGCCAGCAGCTCGTCTAGCGGGTTCAGCTCTGGGGCCAACGTCCTGACTTTC. Translated, it gives CASSSSSGFSSGANVLTF. The chain recombines TRBV7-8 with TRBJ2-6; 8 bases agree with TRBD2. The CDR3 spans 18 residues. In germline, CDR1 is SGHVS, CDR2 FQNEAQ. The ends lost 4 bases at V and 0 bases at J; junction bases unmatched: 8.

For the CDR3, the DNA is TGTGCCAGCAGCTTGGCGATGGGCGGGGGGATGGCAGATACGCAGTATTTT. Translating it yields CASSLAMGGGMADTQYF. The chain carries TRBV5-5 and TRBJ2-3; 8 bases are a match to TRBD2. Germline loops: CDR1 SGHKS, CDR2 YYEKEE (reference sequence). The CDR3 is 17 residues long. J lost 4 bases, V lost 0 bases, and 10 bases had no gene match.

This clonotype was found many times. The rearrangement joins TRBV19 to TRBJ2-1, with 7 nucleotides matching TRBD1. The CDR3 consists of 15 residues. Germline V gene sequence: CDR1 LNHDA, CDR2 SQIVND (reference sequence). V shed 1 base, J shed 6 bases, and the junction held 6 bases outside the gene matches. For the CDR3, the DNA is TGTGCCAGTAGTATAGTGAGGGGGCTCGGCAATGAGCAGTTCTTC. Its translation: CASSIVRGLGNEQFF.

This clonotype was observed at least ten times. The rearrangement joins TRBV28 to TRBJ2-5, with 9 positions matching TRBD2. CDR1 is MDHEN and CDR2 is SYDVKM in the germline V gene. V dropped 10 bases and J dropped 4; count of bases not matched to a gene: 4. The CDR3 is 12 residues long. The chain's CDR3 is CAIAGGRETQYF. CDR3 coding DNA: TGTGCCATCGCGGGGGGGCGAGAGACCCAGTACTTC.

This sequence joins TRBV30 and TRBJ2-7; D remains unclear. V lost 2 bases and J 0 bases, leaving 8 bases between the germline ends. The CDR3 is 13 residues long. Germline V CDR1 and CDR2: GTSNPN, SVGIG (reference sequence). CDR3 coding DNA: TGTGCCTGGAGTCGGCCGAGCTCCTACGAGCAGTACTTC. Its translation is CAWSRPSSYEQYF.

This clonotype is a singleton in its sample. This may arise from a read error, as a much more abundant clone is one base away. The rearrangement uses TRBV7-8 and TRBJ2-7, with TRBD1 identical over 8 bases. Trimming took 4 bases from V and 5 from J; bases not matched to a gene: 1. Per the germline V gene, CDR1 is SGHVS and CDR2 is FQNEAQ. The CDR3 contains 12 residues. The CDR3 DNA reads TGTGCCAGCAGCTGGACAGGGAACGAGCAGTACTTC. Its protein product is CASSWTGNEQYF.

The CDR3 DNA reads TGTGCCAGCAGCCCCGTCTTAGGGTACACTCCATACTACGAGCAGTACTTC. This codes for CASSPVLGYTPYYEQYF. The rearrangement uses TRBV7-9 and TRBJ2-7; D unclear. This CDR3 contains 17 residues. Germline V gene sequence: CDR1 SEHNR, CDR2 FQNEAQ (reference sequence). V lost 5 bases and J 3 bases, leaving 23 bases between the germline ends.

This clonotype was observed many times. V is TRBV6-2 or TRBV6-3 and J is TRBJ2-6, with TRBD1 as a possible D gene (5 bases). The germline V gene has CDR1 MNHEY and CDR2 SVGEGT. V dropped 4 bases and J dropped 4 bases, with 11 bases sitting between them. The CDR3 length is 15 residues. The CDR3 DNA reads TGTGCCAGCAGTTCGACAGTAACCGGGGCCAACGTCCTGACTTTC. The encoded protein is CASSSTVTGANVLTF.

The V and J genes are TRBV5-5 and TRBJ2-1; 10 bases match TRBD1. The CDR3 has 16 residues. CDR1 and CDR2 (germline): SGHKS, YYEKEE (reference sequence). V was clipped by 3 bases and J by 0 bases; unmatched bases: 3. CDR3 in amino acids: CASSSDRGGSYNEQFF. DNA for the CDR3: TGTGCCAGCAGCTCGGACAGGGGGGGCTCCTACAATGAGCAGTTCTTC.

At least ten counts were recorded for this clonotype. The chain's CDR3 is CASSHRTDGSYEQYF. Here the CDR3 DNA reads TGTGCCAGCAGCCATCGGACTGATGGTAGTTACGAGCAGTACTTC. The chain joins TRBV4-2 to TRBJ2-7; a weak D match, TRBD2 (5 bases). Germline V gene sequence: CDR1 LGHNA, CDR2 YNFKEQ. This CDR3 is built from 15 residues. Trimming removed 3 bases from V and 4 bases from J, with 16 bases in between.

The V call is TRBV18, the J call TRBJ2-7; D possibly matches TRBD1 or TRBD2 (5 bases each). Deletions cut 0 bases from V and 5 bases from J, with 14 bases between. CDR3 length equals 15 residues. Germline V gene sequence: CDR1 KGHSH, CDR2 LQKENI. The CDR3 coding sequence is TGTGCCAGCTCACCACCGGAAGGGACCCTTGACGAGCAGTACTTC. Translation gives CASSPPEGTLDEQYF. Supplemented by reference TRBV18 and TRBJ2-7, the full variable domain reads NAGVMQNPRHLVRRRGQEARLRCSPMKGHSHVYWYRQLPEEGLKFMVYLQKENIIDESGMPKERFSAEFPKEGPSILRIQQVVRGDSAAYFCASSPPEGTLDEQYFGPGTRLTVT.

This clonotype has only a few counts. The CDR3 DNA is TGTGCCAGTAGTACTAGCGGGGGAACCGGGGAGCTGTTTTTT. It translates to CASSTSGGTGELFF. The chain uses TRBV19 and TRBJ2-2, with TRBD2 identical over 10 bases. Per the germline V gene, CDR1 is LNHDA and CDR2 is SQIVND (reference sequence). The CDR3 loop spans 14 amino acids. J was trimmed by 5 bases and V by 4 bases; bases with no gene match: 1.

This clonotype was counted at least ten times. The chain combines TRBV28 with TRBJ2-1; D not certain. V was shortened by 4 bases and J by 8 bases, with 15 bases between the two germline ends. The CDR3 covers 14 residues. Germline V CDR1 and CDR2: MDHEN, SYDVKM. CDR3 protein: CASSYLSGSDEQFF. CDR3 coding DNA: TGTGCCAGCAGTTACCTTTCCGGGTCCGATGAGCAGTTCTTC.

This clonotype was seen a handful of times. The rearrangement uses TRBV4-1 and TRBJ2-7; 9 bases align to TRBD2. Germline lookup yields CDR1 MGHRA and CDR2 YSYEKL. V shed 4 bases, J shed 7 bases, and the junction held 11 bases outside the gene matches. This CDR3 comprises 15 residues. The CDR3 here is CASSPPGAGGREQYF. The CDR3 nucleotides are TGCGCCAGCAGCCCCCCAGGAGCGGGGGGCCGGGAGCAGTACTTC.

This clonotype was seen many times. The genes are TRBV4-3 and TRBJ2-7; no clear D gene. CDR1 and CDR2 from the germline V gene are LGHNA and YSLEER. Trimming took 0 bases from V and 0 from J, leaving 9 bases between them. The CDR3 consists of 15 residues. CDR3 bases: TGCGCCAGCAGCCAAGATACTCTATTCTCCTACGAGCAGTACTTC. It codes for CASSQDTLFSYEQYF.

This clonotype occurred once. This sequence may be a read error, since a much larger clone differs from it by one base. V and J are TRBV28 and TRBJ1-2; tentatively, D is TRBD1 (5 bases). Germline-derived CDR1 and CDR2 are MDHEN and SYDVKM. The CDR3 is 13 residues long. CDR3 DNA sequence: TGTGCCAGCAGTTTAGTGGGGACGAGGGGCTTCACCTTC. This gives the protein CASSLVGTRGFTF.

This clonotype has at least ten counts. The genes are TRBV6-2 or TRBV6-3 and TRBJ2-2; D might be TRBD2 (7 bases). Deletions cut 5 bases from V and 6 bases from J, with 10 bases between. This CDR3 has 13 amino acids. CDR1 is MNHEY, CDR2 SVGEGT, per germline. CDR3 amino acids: CASSAGAAGELFF. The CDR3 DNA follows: TGTGCCAGCAGTGCGGGGGCGGCCGGGGAGCTGTTTTTT.

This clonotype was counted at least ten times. CDR3 sequence reads: CASSYAYEQYF. For the CDR3, the DNA is TGTGCCAGCAGTTACGCCTACGAGCAGTACTTC. The chain links TRBV6-2 or TRBV6-3 to TRBJ2-7; D is unclear. Germline assignment: CDR1 MNHEY and CDR2 SVGEGT. The CDR3 is made up of 11 amino acids. Trimming cost V 2 bases and J 2 bases, with 1 base left between them.

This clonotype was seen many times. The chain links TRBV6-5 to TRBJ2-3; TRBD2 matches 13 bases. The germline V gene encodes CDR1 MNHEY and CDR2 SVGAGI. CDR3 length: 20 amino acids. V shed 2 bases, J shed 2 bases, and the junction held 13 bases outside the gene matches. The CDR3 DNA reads TGTGCCAGCAGTTACGATCGACTAGCGGGGGGCACTGCAAACACAGATACGCAGTATTTT. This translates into CASSYDRLAGGTANTDTQYF.

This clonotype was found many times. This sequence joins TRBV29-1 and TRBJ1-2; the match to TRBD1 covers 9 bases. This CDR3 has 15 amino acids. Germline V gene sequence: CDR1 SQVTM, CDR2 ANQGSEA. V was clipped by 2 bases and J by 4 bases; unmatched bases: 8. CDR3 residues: CSVETGQGPSYGYTF. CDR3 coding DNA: TGCAGCGTTGAAACGGGACAGGGCCCTAGCTATGGCTACACCTTC.